These 25 T cell receptor beta chains originate from one sample sequenced in a study of post-analysis software for immune sequencing data. TCR beta cDNA libraries included unique molecular identifiers. One entry per CDR3 protein, called by TCRdb with MiXCR from the PCR reads. The table has fewer than 550,000 distinct CDR3 sequences, roughly 34% seen once. Study observations and caveats: Among four or five TRBV segments more frequent in patients than controls were TRBV5-6, TRBV5-1 and TRBV20-1.

No antigen has been identified for these receptors. Material: blood. These receptors originate from a girl aged 2-17 years with multiple sclerosis.

The rearrangement joins TRBV6-2 or TRBV6-3 to TRBJ1-4, with unresolved D. Per the germline V gene, CDR1 is MNHEY and CDR2 is SVGEGT. This CDR3 comprises 14 residues. V gave up 6 bases and J gave up 4 bases, with 12 bases separating them. CDR3 DNA: TGTGCCAGCAGAAAAGACGGCGGTAATGAAAAACTGTTTTTT. This sequence encodes CASRKDGGNEKLFF.

This clonotype has more than one count but fewer than ten. The chain is built from TRBV4-1 and TRBJ1-2; 8 bases map to TRBD1. V lost 4 bases, J lost 8 bases, and 15 bases stayed unmatched. Looked up from germline, CDR1 is MGHRA and CDR2 is YSYEKL. This CDR3 region has 16 residues. CDR3 sequence (DNA): TGCGCCAGCAGCCGAGGCGAAAGAGACAGGGGCTACGGCTACACCTTC. Its translation is CASSRGERDRGYGYTF.

This clonotype has just a few counts. Written as DNA, the CDR3 is TGTGCCAGCGGGGGCGGGGGGCAGCAAGAGACCCAGTACTTC. This encodes CASGGGGQQETQYF. The rearrangement joins TRBV25-1 to TRBJ2-5, with TRBD2 identical over 8 bases. This CDR3 is built from 14 residues. From germline, CDR1 is MGHDK and CDR2 SYGVNS. The junction had 7 bases not matched to a gene; V was cut back by 8 bases and J by 2 bases.

This clonotype appeared a few times. This sequence joins TRBV11-2 and TRBJ2-3, with D unresolved. Germline V lookup: CDR1 SGHAT, CDR2 FQNNGV. Deletions cut 2 bases from V and 1 base from J, with 7 bases between. CDR3 length equals 14 residues. Here the CDR3 DNA reads TGTGCCAGCAGCTTAACATTGGGCACAGATACGCAGTATTTT. Translated, it gives CASSLTLGTDTQYF.

A few counts support this clonotype. The chain links TRBV7-9 to TRBJ2-7, with 7 bases matching TRBD1. The CDR3 length is 14 residues. V shed 5 bases, J shed 6 bases, and the junction held 10 bases outside the gene matches. Looked up from germline, CDR1 is SEHNR and CDR2 is FQNEAQ (reference sequence). DNA of the CDR3: TGTGCCAGCAGCCCCCCGACAGGGACCACCGAGCAGTACTTC. It codes for CASSPPTGTTEQYF.

V and J are TRBV6-6 and TRBJ2-5; D may be TRBD1 (6 bases). Germline lookup yields CDR1 MNHNY and CDR2 SVGAGI (reference sequence). Trimming cost V 2 bases and J 3 bases, with 13 bases left between them. There are 15 residues in the CDR3. The CDR3 loop is CASSYRPDRKETQYF. DNA of the CDR3: TGTGCCAGCAGTTACCGCCCGGACAGAAAAGAGACCCAGTACTTC.

In regard to this clonotype: Sequence at one end of the junction differs from germline and may be a read error. This sequence joins TRBV20-1 and TRBJ1-2; perhaps TRBD1 as D (6 bases). The CDR3 has 12 residues. Looked up from germline, CDR1 is DFQATT and CDR2 is SNEGSKA (reference sequence). The CDR3 region is CSAETGFYGHTF. CDR3 nucleotide sequence: TGCAGTGCGGAAACAGGGTTCTATGGCCACACCTTC.

This clonotype was picked up a small number of times. The rearrangement joins TRBV5-1 to TRBJ1-1, with D possibly TRBD1 on 5 matching bases. CDR3 length: 14 amino acids. Trimming cost V 5 bases and J 6 bases, with 17 bases left between them. Germline CDR1 is SGHRS and CDR2 is YFSETQ. Written as DNA, the CDR3 is TGCGCCAGCAGAACGACCGGGACGAAGGCTGAAGCTTTCTTT. Encoded protein: CASRTTGTKAEAFF. The full variable domain, in which reference TRBV5-1 and TRBJ1-1 provide the parts outside the CDR3, is KAGVTQTPRYLIKTRGQQVTLSCSPISGHRSVSWYQQTPGQGLQFLFEYFSETQRNKGNFPGRFSGRQFSNSRSEMNVSTLELGDSALYLCASRTTGTKAEAFFGQGTRLTVV.

This clonotype appeared a few times. The chain is built from TRBV12-3 or TRBV12-4 and TRBJ1-5; TRBD1 aligns across 10 bases. The CDR3 consists of 15 residues. The junction had 8 bases not matched to a gene; V was cut back by 7 bases and J by 5 bases. This CDR3 is CASTPDRGRDQPQHF. The CDR3, as DNA: TGTGCCAGCACCCCGGACAGGGGGAGGGATCAGCCCCAGCATTTT.

This rearrangement joins TRBV12-3 or TRBV12-4 to TRBJ1-2; 9 bases agree with TRBD1. With V trimmed by 6 bases and J by 5 bases, 7 bases remained unmatched. This CDR3 has 14 residues. Here the CDR3 reads CASSESDRGYGYTF. As DNA, the CDR3 is TGTGCCAGCAGCGAATCGGACAGGGGATATGGCTACACCTTC.

This rearrangement joins TRBV7-9 to TRBJ2-3, with 8 nucleotides matching TRBD1. Losses at the gene ends were 6 bases for V and 0 bases for J; bases not matched to a gene: 8. CDR1 is SEHNR, CDR2 FQNEAQ, per germline (reference sequence). The CDR3 spans 16 residues. The DNA of the CDR3 is TGTGCCAGCAGTTACAGGGGGGAATCTAGCACAGATACGCAGTATTTT. Its translation: CASSYRGESSTDTQYF.

This clonotype has more than one count but fewer than ten. This chain connects TRBV5-1 to TRBJ2-5, with unresolved D. Between the trimmed V and J ends, which lost 4 bases and 2 bases, there was a span of 9 bases. Germline CDR1 is SGHRS and CDR2 is YFSETQ. This CDR3 comprises 13 residues. As DNA, the CDR3 is TGCGCCAGCAGCCCCACAACGCAAGAGACCCAGTACTTC. As protein: CASSPTTQETQYF. Full variable domain (outside the CDR3, taken from reference TRBV5-1 and TRBJ2-5): KAGVTQTPRYLIKTRGQQVTLSCSPISGHRSVSWYQQTPGQGLQFLFEYFSETQRNKGNFPGRFSGRQFSNSRSEMNVSTLELGDSALYLCASSPTTQETQYFGPGTRLLVL.

V usage is TRBV28 and J usage is TRBJ1-6; no firm D call. Germline lookup yields CDR1 MDHEN and CDR2 SYDVKM. This CDR3 is built from 14 residues. V was trimmed by 5 bases and J by 7 bases, leaving 12 bases between them. The CDR3 loop is CASSHRLGNSPLHF. The CDR3 DNA reads as TGTGCCAGCAGTCATCGACTGGGGAATTCACCCCTCCACTTT.

This clonotype came up once. The chain is built from TRBV20-1 and TRBJ2-1; 13 bases match TRBD2. Losses at the gene ends were 5 bases for V and 8 bases for J; bases not matched to a gene: 15. From germline, CDR1 is DFQATT and CDR2 SNEGSKA (reference sequence). The CDR3 has 17 residues. The CDR3 spells CSALLLAGGPGFDEQFF. CDR3 coding DNA: TGCAGTGCTCTCCTACTAGCGGGGGGGCCTGGGTTTGATGAGCAGTTCTTC.

This chain connects TRBV6-5 to TRBJ2-1; TRBD1 might be the D (6 bases). The CDR3 runs to 14 residues. Trimming took off 2 bases at V and 5 bases at J, with 10 bases between the two ends. Germline V lookup: CDR1 MNHEY, CDR2 SVGAGI. In nucleotides, the CDR3 is TGTGCCAGCAGTTACGGGCAGGGGAACAATGAGCAGTTCTTC. Its translation is CASSYGQGNNEQFF.

The V call is TRBV2, the J call TRBJ2-1; 7 bases are shared with TRBD1. J gave up 9 bases and V 8 bases, and 13 bases lay outside the gene matches. The CDR3 is 14 residues long. Germline lookup yields CDR1 SNHLY and CDR2 FYNNEI. Here the CDR3 reads CASEPTGTASEQFF. CDR3 bases: TGTGCCAGCGAACCGACAGGGACGGCGAGTGAGCAGTTCTTC. Full variable domain (outside the CDR3, taken from reference TRBV2 and TRBJ2-1): EPEVTQTPSHQVTQMGQEVILRCVPISNHLYFYWYRQILGQKVEFLVSFYNNEISEKSEIFDDQFSVERPDGSNFTLKIRSTKLEDSAMYFCASEPTGTASEQFFGPGTRLTVL.

This clonotype came up a few times. This chain uses TRBV10-2 with TRBJ2-3, with D hard to call. Germline V gives CDR1 WSHSY, CDR2 SAAADI. The CDR3 is 12 residues long. The ends were cut back, 2 bases at V and 8 bases at J, with 8 bases in the middle. The DNA for the CDR3 is TGCGCCAGCAGTGAGATTGTTGGTACGCAGTATTTT. It yields the protein CASSEIVGTQYF.

This clonotype has a handful of counts. Germline and junction disagree at one end, which may indicate a read error. The rearrangement uses TRBV20-1 and TRBJ1-2, with a weak D call TRBD1 (6 bases). The CDR3 has 11 residues. Germline V gene sequence: CDR1 DFQATT, CDR2 SNEGSKA (reference sequence). The CDR3 sequence: CNATTGFGYTF. The CDR3 region has the DNA TGCAATGCTACAACAGGGTTTGGCTACACCTTC.

This clonotype was observed a few times. The V gene is TRBV4-1, the J gene TRBJ2-3; 7 bases map to TRBD2. Germline V gene lookup returns CDR1 MGHRA and CDR2 YSYEKL. V trimming: 1 base; J trimming: 2 bases; junction bases outside the gene matches: 9. The CDR3 runs to 17 residues. CDR3 bases: TGCGCCAGCAGCCAAGGGGCACAACGGGGGGTCACAGATACGCAGTATTTT. Protein: CASSQGAQRGVTDTQYF.

The genes are TRBV29-1 and TRBJ1-4, with TRBD1 identical over 12 bases. From germline, CDR1 is SQVTM and CDR2 ANQGSEA. CDR3 size: 15 residues. The V and J ends lost 0 bases and 7 bases, in that order; junction bases with no gene match: 3. CDR3 sequence (DNA): TGCAGCGTTGAAGATCTGGGACAGGGGGCTGAAAAACTGTTTTTT. It codes for CSVEDLGQGAEKLFF.

This clonotype was found a few times. The rearrangement links TRBV20-1 to TRBJ1-5; D is ambiguous. CDR1 DFQATT and CDR2 SNEGSKA come from the germline V gene (reference sequence). CDR3 length: 15 amino acids. V lost 4 bases and J 2 bases, leaving 15 bases between the germline ends. CDR3 loop: CSATGSDGGNQPQHF. CDR3 in DNA: TGCAGTGCTACTGGTAGCGACGGGGGCAATCAGCCCCAGCATTTT.

The CDR3 nucleotides are TGTGCCAGCAGCTTACAAGACTGGAACACCGGGGAGCTGTTTTTT. Residues: CASSLQDWNTGELFF. V is TRBV3-1 and J is TRBJ2-2; no reliable D call. The V gene lost 5 bases and the J gene lost 1 base, with 11 bases spanning the gap. This CDR3 contains 15 residues. CDR1 LGHDT and CDR2 YNNKEL come from the germline V gene (reference sequence).

V usage is TRBV20-1 and J usage is TRBJ2-1; D may match TRBD1 or TRBD2 (6 bases each). The CDR3 covers 14 residues. V was clipped by 6 bases and J by 8 bases, with 20 bases between them. Germline values: CDR1 DFQATT, CDR2 SNEGSKA (reference sequence). This CDR3 reads CSAYWDLGGDEQFF. In DNA form, the CDR3 reads TGCAGTGCCTATTGGGACTTGGGGGGCGATGAGCAGTTCTTC.

The chain joins TRBV20-1 to TRBJ2-1, with 9 nucleotides matching TRBD2. Trimming at V came to 5 bases and at J to 6 bases, leaving 8 bases not matched to a gene. Germline values: CDR1 DFQATT, CDR2 SNEGSKA (reference sequence). The CDR3 contains 14 residues. The DNA of the CDR3 is TGCAGTGCTTCCGGGACTAGCCCGGCCAATGAGCAGTTCTTC. Protein: CSASGTSPANEQFF.

This clonotype was counted only a few times. V usage is TRBV12-3 or TRBV12-4 and J usage is TRBJ1-5; D might be TRBD1 (5 bases). V gave up 7 bases and J gave up 7 bases, with 20 bases separating them. This CDR3 is 15 amino acids long. CDR3: CASMYGSPGQQPQHF. CDR3 DNA sequence: TGTGCCAGCATGTATGGAAGCCCGGGGCAACAGCCCCAGCATTTT.